This T cell receptor (beta chain) was recorded in a study of siplizumab effects on memory and regulatory T cells. The table came from immunoSEQ multiplex PCR; TCRdb's copy has only in-frame clones and leaves some out. Of 95,000 to 110,000 clones detected, 93% appear once; the ten largest clones hold approximately 0.6%. Regarding the study as a whole: Naive T cells looked more diverse than memory cells and looked like major alloresponse contributors. The drug siplizumab significantly decreased the alloreactive sequences that could be traced to unstimulated CD4+ memory cells.

The CDR3 totals 16 residues. Germline values: CDR1 LNHDA, CDR2 SQIVND (reference sequence). V dropped 2 bases and J dropped 5; count of bases not matched to a gene: 5. Comment on this clone: Antigen specificity is unknown.

V and J are TRBV19 and TRBJ2-2; 10 bases map to TRBD2. Sequencing was performed on Tregs sorted from blood. The TCR comes from a human donor in good health. The CDR3 protein is CASSILAGERTGELFF. In nucleotides, the CDR3 is TGTGCCAGTAGTATACTAGCGGGAGAGCGGACCGGGGAGCTGTTTTTT. The full variable domain, rest sourced from reference TRBV19 and TRBJ2-2, is DGGITQSPKYLFRKEGQNVTLSCEQNLNHDAMYWYRQDPGQGLRLIYYSQIVNDFQKGDIAEGYSVSREKKESFPLTVTSAQKNPTAFYLCASSILAGERTGELFFGEGSRLTVL.